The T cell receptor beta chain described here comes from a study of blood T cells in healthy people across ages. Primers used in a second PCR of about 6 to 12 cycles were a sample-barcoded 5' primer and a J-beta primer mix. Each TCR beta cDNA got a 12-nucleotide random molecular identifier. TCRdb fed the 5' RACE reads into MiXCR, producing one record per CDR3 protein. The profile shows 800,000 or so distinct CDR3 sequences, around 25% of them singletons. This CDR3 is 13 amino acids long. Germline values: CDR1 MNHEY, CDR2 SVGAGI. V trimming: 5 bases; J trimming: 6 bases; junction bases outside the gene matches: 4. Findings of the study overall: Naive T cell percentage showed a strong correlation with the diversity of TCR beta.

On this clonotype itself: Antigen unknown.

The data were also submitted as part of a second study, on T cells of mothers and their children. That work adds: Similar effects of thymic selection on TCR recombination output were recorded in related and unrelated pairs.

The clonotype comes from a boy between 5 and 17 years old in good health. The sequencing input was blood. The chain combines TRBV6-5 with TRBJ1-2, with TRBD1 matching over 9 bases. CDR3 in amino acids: CASSLGQGNGYTF. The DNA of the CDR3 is TGTGCCAGCAGTCTTGGACAGGGGAATGGCTACACCTTC.